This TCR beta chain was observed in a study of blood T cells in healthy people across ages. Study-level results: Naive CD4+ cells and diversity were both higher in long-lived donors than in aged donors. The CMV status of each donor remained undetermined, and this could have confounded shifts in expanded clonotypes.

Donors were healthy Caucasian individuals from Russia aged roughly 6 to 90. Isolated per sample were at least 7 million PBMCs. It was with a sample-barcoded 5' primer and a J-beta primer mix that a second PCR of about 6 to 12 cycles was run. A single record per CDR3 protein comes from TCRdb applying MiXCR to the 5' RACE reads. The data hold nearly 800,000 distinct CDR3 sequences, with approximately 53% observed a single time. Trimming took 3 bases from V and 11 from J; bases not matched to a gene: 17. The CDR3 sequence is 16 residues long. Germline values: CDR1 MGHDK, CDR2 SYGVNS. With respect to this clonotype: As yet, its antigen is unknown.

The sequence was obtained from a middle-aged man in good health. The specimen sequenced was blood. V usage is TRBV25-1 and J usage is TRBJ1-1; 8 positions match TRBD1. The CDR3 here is CASSEGGTGHEKGAFF. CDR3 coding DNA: TGTGCCAGCAGTGAGGGAGGGACAGGACACGAGAAGGGTGCTTTCTTT.